This note documents a single T cell receptor beta chain sequence. The entry originates in a study of cytomegalovirus exposure and HLA in healthy donors. The protocol was immunoSEQ multiplex PCR, while the TCRdb copy is restricted to in-frame clones and leaves out a portion. The sample shows 100,000 to 130,000 clones, about 85% of them seen only once. The CDR3 spans 18 residues. Germline V lookup: CDR1 KGHSH, CDR2 LQKENI. The ends were cut back, 0 bases at V and 3 bases at J, with 21 bases in the middle. The receptor comes from a woman aged 18-29 years in good health and CMV-seronegative. Sample: PBMCs. The rearrangement joins TRBV18 to TRBJ2-7; maybe TRBD1 (5 bases). Here the CDR3 reads CASSPPDSQYRINYEQYF. The CDR3 DNA reads as TGTGCCAGCTCACCACCGGATTCTCAATACAGGATAAACTACGAGCAGTACTTC.